Listed below are T cell receptor beta chains from one sample, sequenced in a study of blood T cell repertoires in COVID-19. TCRdb's copy holds only in-frame clones and misses some; the assay was immunoSEQ multiplex PCR. The data hold about 250,000 clones, with 70% to 80% observed a single time. Input material: peripheral blood. These receptors all stem from a woman older than 75 with acute or convalescent COVID-19. CDR3s include the opening cysteine and the closing phenylalanine or tryptophan. D genes are given only for firm matches. Clone size, where shown, is once, few, many, or a class for clones that have expanded.

-,TRBJ1-2,TRBV7-9,TRBD1,14,CASSPRQGGHGYTF,TGTGCCAGCAGCCCCAGGCAAGGGGGCCATGGCTACACCTTC
-,TRBJ2-2,TRBV14,-,17,CASRLGAAGLNTGELFF,TGTGCCAGCAGGCTGGGGGCAGCCGGGTTGAACACCGGGGAGCTGTTTTTT
-,TRBJ2-7,TRBV18,-,15,CASSPQTRSVGEQYF,TGTGCCAGCTCACCACAAACTAGGTCGGTCGGCGAGCAGTACTTC
-,TRBJ2-7,TRBV2,-,13,CASSERRNAEAHF,TGTGCCAGCAGTGAACGAAGGAACGCGGAAGCGCACTTC
-,TRBJ1-3,TRBV19,-,13,CASRRVFGNTIYF,TGTGCCAGTCGCAGGGTTTTCGGAAACACCATATATTTT
-,TRBJ2-1,TRBV5-4,TRBD2,16,CASSIELAGQSGEQFF,TGTGCCAGCAGCATAGAACTAGCGGGTCAGTCCGGGGAGCAGTTCTTC
few,TRBJ2-2,TRBV3-1/TRBV3-2,TRBD2,16,CASRGTSGALTGELFF,TGTGCCAGCAGAGGGACTAGCGGGGCCCTCACCGGGGAGCTGTTTTTT
once,TRBJ2-1,TRBV11-2,TRBD2,14,CASSSVAGWNEQFF,TGTGCCAGCAGCTCGGTAGCGGGGTGGAATGAGCAGTTCTTC
-,TRBJ2-1,TRBV10-3,TRBD2,16,CAISEYGTSGGNEQFF,TGTGCCATCAGTGAATATGGCACTAGCGGGGGCAATGAGCAGTTCTTC
-,TRBJ2-7,TRBV29-1,-,12,CSVAKTSDEQYF,TGCAGCGTTGCCAAAACCTCGGACGAGCAGTACTTC
-,TRBJ2-7,TRBV25-1,-,14,CASSESTGRNEQYF,TGTGCCAGCAGTGAATCTACCGGGAGAAACGAGCAGTACTTC
-,TRBJ2-2,TRBV18,TRBD1,15,CASSLTGTGTGELFF,TGTGCCAGCTCACTCACCGGGACAGGCACCGGGGAGCTGTTTTTT
-,TRBJ2-7,TRBV19,TRBD2,15,CASNPGGLGSHEQYF,TGTGCCAGTAATCCAGGAGGACTAGGGTCTCACGAGCAGTACTTC
-,TRBJ2-2,TRBV30,-,13,CAWSRRVTGELFF,TGTGCCTGGAGTAGAAGAGTAACCGGGGAGCTGTTTTTT
-,TRBJ2-3,TRBV5-1,-,15,CASSLESGYTDTQYF,TGCGCCAGCAGCTTGGAATCAGGATACACAGATACGCAGTATTTT
-,TRBJ1-1,TRBV12-3/TRBV12-4,-,13,CASSSGGVKEAFF,TGTGCCAGCAGTTCTGGGGGCGTGAAGGAGGCTTTCTTT
-,TRBJ2-1,TRBV6-5,TRBD2,14,CASKRKAGVDEQFF,TGTGCCAGCAAACGAAAAGCGGGAGTCGATGAGCAGTTCTTC
few,TRBJ2-7,TRBV6-5,-,13,CASKRQGSYEQYF,TGTGCCAGCAAGCGGCAGGGGTCCTACGAGCAGTACTTC
-,TRBJ1-2,TRBV5-1,-,15,CASSLSWGQIDGYTF,TGCGCCAGCAGCTTGTCCTGGGGGCAGATCGATGGCTACACCTTC
-,TRBJ2-3,TRBV6-2/TRBV6-3,-,16,CASSVTRGRGTDTQYF,TGTGCCAGCAGTGTTACTCGAGGCCGGGGCACAGATACGCAGTATTTT
-,TRBJ2-1,TRBV7-9,TRBD2,13,CASSQQSGGEQFF,TGTGCCAGCAGCCAACAAAGCGGGGGAGAGCAGTTCTTC
-,TRBJ1-6,TRBV12-3/TRBV12-4,TRBD1,13,CASSRTGDSPLHF,TGTGCCAGCAGTCGGACAGGGGATTCACCCCTCCACTTT
few,TRBJ2-6,TRBV2,TRBD2,21,CASRAGGTSGRSTSGANVLTF,TGTGCCAGCAGAGCCGGGGGGACTAGCGGGAGGTCAACCTCTGGGGCCAACGTCCTGACTTTC
-,TRBJ1-2,TRBV7-2,TRBD1,15,CASSLDRGQNYGYTF,TGTGCCAGCAGCTTGGACAGGGGGCAGAACTATGGCTACACCTTC
-,TRBJ2-7,TRBV9,-,16,CASSVILVLSSYEQYF,TGTGCCAGCAGCGTAATCTTGGTTCTGAGCTCCTACGAGCAGTACTTC
once,TRBJ2-5,TRBV3-1/TRBV3-2,TRBD2,16,CASSQGSGGARETQYF,TGTGCCAGCAGCCAGGGTAGCGGGGGGGCCAGGGAGACCCAGTACTTC
-,TRBJ1-4,TRBV20-1,-,13,CSASSGVHEKLFF,TGCAGTGCTAGTAGCGGGGTCCATGAAAAACTGTTTTTT
-,TRBJ1-6,TRBV18,-,15,CASSPTGLTNSPLHF,TGTGCCAGCTCACCTACAGGGCTCACTAATTCACCCCTCCACTTT
once,TRBJ1-6,TRBV6-4,-,19,CASSDHAMGGGSYNSPLHF,TGTGCCAGCAGTGACCACGCGATGGGAGGGGGCTCCTATAATTCACCCCTCCACTTT
-,TRBJ2-1,TRBV7-9,TRBD1,14,CASSLVPGGNEQFF,TGTGCCAGCAGCTTAGTACCAGGGGGTAATGAGCAGTTCTTC
once,TRBJ1-2,TRBV28,-,14,CASSAGVRHYGYTF,TGTGCCAGCAGTGCGGGGGTTCGGCACTATGGCTACACCTTC
few,TRBJ1-6,TRBV5-1,-,16,CASSLSGQSHNSPLHF,TGCGCCAGCAGCTTGAGTGGACAGAGCCACAATTCACCCCTCCACTTT
-,TRBJ2-4,TRBV2,-,14,CASSETHYLNIQYF,TGTGCCAGCAGTGAAACTCATTACCTCAACATTCAGTACTTC
many,TRBJ2-7,TRBV4-1,TRBD1,19,CASSQDRGTGGLSSYEQYF,TGCGCCAGCAGCCAAGATCGGGGGACAGGGGGCCTTAGCTCCTACGAGCAGTACTTC
-,TRBJ2-3,TRBV19,-,14,CASSLLEVTDTQYF,TGTGCCAGTAGCCTACTTGAGGTCACAGATACGCAGTATTTT
-,TRBJ2-2,TRBV18,TRBD1,15,CASSLGTGSPGELFF,TGTGCCAGCTCACTCGGGACAGGGAGTCCCGGGGAGCTGTTTTTT
-,TRBJ2-5,TRBV7-9,TRBD1,15,CASSTNRDSQETQYF,TGTGCCAGCAGCACAAACCGGGACAGTCAAGAGACCCAGTACTTC
few,TRBJ2-2,TRBV4-3,-,15,CASSQAPGVGGELFF,TGCGCCAGCAGCCAAGCCCCGGGGGTAGGCGGGGAGCTGTTTTTT
-,TRBJ2-3,TRBV3-1/TRBV3-2,-,16,CASSPLRALSTDTQYF,TGTGCCAGCAGCCCCCTTAGAGCGCTGAGCACAGATACGCAGTATTTT
few,TRBJ2-5,TRBV5-5,-,12,CASSSHQETQYF,TGTGCCAGCAGCTCCCACCAGGAGACCCAGTACTTC
-,TRBJ2-5,TRBV5-6,-,14,CASSSPGDQETQYF,TGTGCCAGCAGCTCCCCGGGGGACCAAGAGACCCAGTACTTC
once,TRBJ1-1,TRBV6-5,-,13,CASRRGPDTEAFF,TGTGCCAGCAGAAGAGGTCCGGACACTGAAGCTTTCTTT
-,TRBJ1-5,TRBV7-2,-,16,CASSTSLGSPNQPQHF,TGTGCCAGCAGCACTAGCCTGGGTTCCCCTAATCAGCCCCAGCATTTT